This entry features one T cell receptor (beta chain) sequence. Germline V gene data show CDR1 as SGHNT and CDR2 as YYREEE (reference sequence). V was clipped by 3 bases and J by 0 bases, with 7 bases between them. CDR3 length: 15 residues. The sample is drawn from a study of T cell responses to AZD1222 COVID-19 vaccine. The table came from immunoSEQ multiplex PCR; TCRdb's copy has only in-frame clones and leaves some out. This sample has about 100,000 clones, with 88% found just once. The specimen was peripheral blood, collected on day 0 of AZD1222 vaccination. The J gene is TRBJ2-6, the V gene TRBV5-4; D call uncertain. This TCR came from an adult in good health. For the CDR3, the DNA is TGTGCCAGCAGCTCGAGAACCTCTGGGGCCAACGTCCTGACTTTC. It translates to CASSSRTSGANVLTF.